The 14 T cell receptor beta chains below were found in one sample sequenced in a study of CD8+ T cells in alopecia areata. The sequencing template was cDNA reverse transcribed from extracted RNA. Method: immunoSEQ multiplex PCR; TCRdb's copy keeps in-frame clones and lacks some. Of some 170,000 clones listed, less than 75% were seen once; the top ten hold roughly 17%. The treatment here: oral pan-JAK inhibitor, 5-10 mg twice daily. Sequenced here: CD4+ T cells sorted from blood, sampled at approximately week 56, from a patient treated with tofacitinib. All receptors come from a human donor with alopecia areata.

The chain links TRBV30 to TRBJ1-2; unclear D gene. Germline V gene lookup returns CDR1 GTSNPN and CDR2 SVGIG (reference sequence). V was pared by 0 bases and J by 4 bases, with 9 bases between. This CDR3 has 13 amino acids. The CDR3 protein is CAWSVYGTYGYTF. DNA for the CDR3: TGTGCCTGGAGTGTATACGGAACCTATGGCTACACCTTC. The whole variable domain, filled in from reference TRBV30 and TRBJ1-2, reads SQTIHQWPATLVQPVGSPLSLECTVEGTSNPNLYWYRQAAGRGLQLLFYSVGIGQISSEVPQNLSASRPQDRQFILSSKKLLLSDSGFYLCAWSVYGTYGYTFGSGTRLTVV.

V is TRBV2 and J is TRBJ2-5; D remains unclear. In germline, CDR1 is SNHLY, CDR2 FYNNEI. Trimming took off 9 bases at V and 3 bases at J, with 8 bases between the two ends. The CDR3 covers 11 residues. This CDR3 is CASTLEETQYF. In DNA, the CDR3 is TGTGCCAGTACCTTAGAAGAGACCCAGTACTTC.

This chain uses TRBV29-1 with TRBJ2-3, with D perhaps being TRBD1 or TRBD2 (6 bases each). The germline CDR1 and CDR2 sequences are SQVTM and ANQGSEA. V was trimmed by 4 bases and J by 3 bases, leaving 17 bases between them. The length of the CDR3 is 15 residues. CDR3: CSVVGGRGVTDTQYF. CDR3 in DNA: TGCAGCGTTGTAGGGGGGCGCGGCGTTACAGATACGCAGTATTTT.

This rearrangement joins TRBV27 to TRBJ2-7; 7 nucleotides align to TRBD2. The J call is uncertain, as TRBJ2-5 better fits the DNA end. The CDR3 is 15 residues long. Per germline, CDR1 MNHEY and CDR2 SMNVEV (reference sequence). CDR3 DNA: TGTGCCAGCAGTTCCCCCCTGGGAGGGGCAGAGACCCAGTACTTC. It yields the protein CASSSPLGGAETQYF.

DNA of the CDR3: TGCGCCAGCAGCCAAGAGATTCTCTCGATGTCTGGAAACACCATATATTTT. It specifies CASSQEILSMSGNTIYF. This sequence joins TRBV4-1 and TRBJ1-3; D is uncertain. Per germline, CDR1 MGHRA and CDR2 YSYEKL. The V and J ends lost 0 bases and 1 base respectively, with 13 bases between them. The CDR3 sequence is 17 residues long.

This clone was recorded only once. The rearrangement uses TRBV30 and TRBJ1-1, with 7 bases aligning to TRBD1. V lost 5 bases and J lost 3; bases outside the gene matches: 6. Germline V lookup: CDR1 GTSNPN, CDR2 SVGIG (reference sequence). The length of the CDR3 is 13 residues. CDR3 protein: CAWESQGDTEAFF. In DNA, the CDR3 is TGTGCCTGGGAATCCCAGGGGGACACTGAAGCTTTCTTT.

This clone has only one observation. This chain connects TRBV30 to TRBJ1-3, with 7 positions matching TRBD1. Looked up from germline, CDR1 is GTSNPN and CDR2 is SVGIG (reference sequence). The CDR3 totals 14 residues. V shed 4 bases and J 6 bases; nucleotides not matched to a gene: 9. The CDR3 nucleotides are TGTGCCTGGAAAATGACAGGGTCGGAAAACACCATATATTTT. The encoded protein is CAWKMTGSENTIYF. The variable domain in full, with the rest retrieved from reference TRBV30 and TRBJ1-3, is SQTIHQWPATLVQPVGSPLSLECTVEGTSNPNLYWYRQAAGRGLQLLFYSVGIGQISSEVPQNLSASRPQDRQFILSSKKLLLSDSGFYLCAWKMTGSENTIYFGEGSWLTVV.

V and J are TRBV30 and TRBJ1-5; D might be TRBD1 (6 bases). CDR3 length: 14 amino acids. Trimming removed 0 bases from V and 7 bases from J, with 13 bases in between. From germline, CDR1 is GTSNPN and CDR2 SVGIG (reference sequence). The CDR3: CAWSVGGPYQPQHF. The DNA for the CDR3 is TGTGCCTGGAGTGTAGGGGGGCCCTACCAGCCCCAGCATTTT. The entire variable domain, with the rest obtained from reference TRBV30 and TRBJ1-5, is as follows: SQTIHQWPATLVQPVGSPLSLECTVEGTSNPNLYWYRQAAGRGLQLLFYSVGIGQISSEVPQNLSASRPQDRQFILSSKKLLLSDSGFYLCAWSVGGPYQPQHFGDGTRLSIL.

The V and J genes are TRBV15 and TRBJ2-7; 10 nucleotides line up with TRBD1. J gave up 6 bases and V 1 base, and 12 bases lay outside the gene matches. The CDR3 extends over 17 amino acids. The germline CDR1 and CDR2 sequences are LNHNV and YYDKDF (reference sequence). Here the CDR3 DNA reads TGTGCCACCAGCAGAGTTTACCCGGGACAGGGGTCGGGCGAGCAGTACTTC. Residues: CATSRVYPGQGSGEQYF.

V usage is TRBV30 and J usage is TRBJ2-3; D is ambiguous. Looked up from germline, CDR1 is GTSNPN and CDR2 is SVGIG (reference sequence). This CDR3 comprises 13 residues. The CDR3 is CAFHLGITDTQYF. The CDR3 DNA sequence: TGTGCTTTTCACTTGGGGATTACAGATACGCAGTATTTT.

The chain carries TRBV4-2 and TRBJ2-3, with a possible D match to TRBD2 (7 bases). Germline values: CDR1 LGHNA, CDR2 YNFKEQ. The V gene lost 5 bases and the J gene lost 1 base, with 16 bases spanning the gap. The CDR3 runs to 16 residues. CDR3 sequence: CASSDRGADGTDTQYF. CDR3 bases: TGTGCCAGCAGCGACCGGGGGGCGGATGGCACAGATACGCAGTATTTT.

This chain uses TRBV30 with TRBJ1-6; 8 bases are a match to TRBD1. Germline lookup yields CDR1 GTSNPN and CDR2 SVGIG (reference sequence). The CDR3 length is 15 residues. With 0 bases clipped from V and 10 bases from J, the junction kept 8 bases outside the gene matches. CDR3 DNA: TGTGCCTGGAGTGTACGAGGGACAGGATGGTCACCCCTCCACTTT. Translating it yields CAWSVRGTGWSPLHF.

This clone was counted only a few times. The chain combines TRBV13 with TRBJ2-5; 14 nucleotides line up with TRBD2. CDR3 length: 17 residues. V shed 1 base, J shed 9 bases, and the junction held 10 bases outside the gene matches. CDR1 PRHDT and CDR2 FYEKMQ come from the germline V gene (reference sequence). CDR3 nucleotide sequence: TGTGCCAGCAGCTTAGCTTGGACTAGCGGGGGGCCCAGCGCCCAGTACTTC. It translates to CASSLAWTSGGPSAQYF.

The chain joins TRBV6-5 to TRBJ2-7; D possibly matches TRBD1 or TRBD2 (5 bases each). Germline V gives CDR1 MNHEY, CDR2 SVGAGI. The CDR3 extends over 13 amino acids. Trimming left V 2 bases short and J 6 bases short, with 11 bases between. The CDR3 DNA reads as TGTGCCAGCAGTTACGGGGGTGGGCGCGAGCAGTACTTC. Amino acids: CASSYGGGREQYF.